This T cell receptor beta chain was recorded in a study of identical twins. This CDR3 is built from 16 residues. Germline assignment: CDR1 MGHDK and CDR2 SYGVNS. Trimming shortened V by 4 bases and J by 4 bases, and 19 bases separated the two germline ends. TCRdb reanalysed the 5' RACE reads using MiXCR and keeps one entry per CDR3 protein. This table has 1,800,000 or so distinct CDR3 sequences, less than 40% appearing once. V gene TRBV25-1 combines with J gene TRBJ1-1; D is perhaps TRBD1 (5 bases). The clonotype originates from a newborn girl in good health. Sample: cord blood. The chain's CDR3 is CASSGPVASRGTEAFF. The CDR3 DNA reads as TGTGCCAGCAGTGGACCGGTGGCCTCGAGGGGCACTGAAGCTTTCTTT.